The clone carrying this T cell receptor beta chain has ten or more counts. Its matching antigen is unknown. The data are from a study of read filtering for tumor transcriptome and immune sequencing. Study summary: Mean patient age was roughly 66 years, range roughly 45 to 85; roughly 18 male, around 15 female. R-ISS stage counts were 8 for I, about 15 for II, 6 or 7 for III.

Germline V gene lookup returns CDR1 KGHDR and CDR2 SFDVKD. Unmatched junction bases numbered 3, after V lost 3 bases and J lost 4 bases. The CDR3 spans 15 residues. This library used roughly 0.4 ug RNA and molecular barcoded adaptors spanning alpha/delta and beta/gamma chains. TCRdb reprocessed the reads via MiXCR and lists one record per CDR3 protein. The profile shows 20,000 to 25,000 distinct CDR3 sequences, more than 20% of them singletons. Study results and limitations: IR-seq captured clonotypes deeper and more reliably than RNA-seq.

Sequenced input: a population of CD138-negative cells sorted from bone marrow. The chain couples TRBV24-1 to TRBJ1-5; 9 nucleotides match TRBD1. The TCR sequence derives from a donor aged 40 or older with multiple myeloma. In DNA, the CDR3 is TGTGCCACCAGTGATGCGGGACAGGGTAATCAGCCCCAGCATTTT. Residues: CATSDAGQGNQPQHF.